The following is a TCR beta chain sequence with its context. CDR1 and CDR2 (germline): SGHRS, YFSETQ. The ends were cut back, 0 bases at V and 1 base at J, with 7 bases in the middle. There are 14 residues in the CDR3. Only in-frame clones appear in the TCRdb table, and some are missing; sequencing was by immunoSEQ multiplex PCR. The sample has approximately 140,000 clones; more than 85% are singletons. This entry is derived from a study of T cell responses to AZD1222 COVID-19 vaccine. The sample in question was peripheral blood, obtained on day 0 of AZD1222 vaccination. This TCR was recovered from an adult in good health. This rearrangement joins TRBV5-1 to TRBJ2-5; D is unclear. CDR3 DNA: TGCGCCAGCAGCTTGGGCAGCAGCCAAGAGACCCAGTACTTC. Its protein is CASSLGSSQETQYF.